The entry that follows covers one TCR beta chain sequence. The specificity of this receptor is unknown. No base qualities exist here, and no much larger clone lies one base off it. The data stem from a study of T cell repertoires in cytomegalovirus infection (dated by TCRdb to the late 2010s). Study-level background: Donor HLA type was relevant to the analysis, as public TCR beta signatures indicated carriage of CMV infection together with the matching HLA type.

The sequencer was an Illumina HiSeq 1500. The public reads were quality trimmed at Q25 with fastp and then assembled into clones with MiXCR by TCRdb, keeping productive beta chains. Each CDR3 protein appears once, grouped with its most common genes and DNA. For this sample the table gives 150,000 to 200,000 distinct CDR3 sequences, of which roughly 27% were detected only once. Jointly, the top ten make up approximately 31% of the sample. V is trimmed back by 9 bases and J by 4 bases, and the junction contains 6 bases that no gene match accounts for. Counted from cysteine to phenylalanine, this CDR3 has 13 amino acids. The read is trimmed to its CDR3 DNA, 39 bases read in frame from base 1. From a lookup of the germline V gene, CDR1 and CDR2 are SGHTA and FQGNSA. Here is what the overall study found, with its caveats: In both this cohort and an independent roughly 350-donor cohort, the cumulative frequency of public TCR beta family members distinguished carriers of CMV infection plus the relevant HLA type. The ex vivo response was dominated by HLA-C-restricted CMV-specific TCR beta clonotypes, and the single most frequent clonotype in two of eight donors was supplied by these HLA-C-restricted clonotypes.

The sample taken for sequencing was PBMCs. Here the chain combines TRBV7-2 and TRBJ1-1; 9 bases in the middle match TRBD1. The receptor's source is a human donor in good health (CMV status not recorded). Some clones in this sample may be carry-over from other donors' samples. The bases read TGTGCCAGTAGACAGGGGGGTGGCACTGAAGCTTTCTTT. Translated, it reads CASRQGGGTEAFF.